The 17 T cell receptor beta chains below were found in one sample sequenced in a study of blood T cell repertoires in COVID-19. Sequencing was performed with immunoSEQ multiplex PCR; in TCRdb, only in-frame clones are kept and a portion is missing. The data hold roughly 200,000 clones, with 87% observed a single time. Material for sequencing was PBMCs or T cells enriched from blood (not recorded which). The origin of the receptors is a man aged 18 to 29 with acute COVID-19.

The genes are TRBV27 and TRBJ2-4; TRBD2 might be the D (5 bases). Trimming took 2 bases from V and 8 from J, leaving 13 bases between them. Germline-derived CDR1 and CDR2 are MNHEY and SMNVEV (reference sequence). This CDR3 comprises 14 residues. The CDR3 here is CASSLGQLAHIQYF. The CDR3 coding sequence is TGTGCCAGCAGTTTAGGGCAGTTAGCGCACATTCAGTACTTC.

The chain links TRBV7-9 to TRBJ2-1; the D is unclear. The CDR3 runs to 11 residues. Germline CDR1 reads SEHNR; CDR2 reads FQNEAQ (reference sequence). V was cut by 1 base and J by 13 bases, with 8 bases left in between. CDR3 nucleotides: TGTGCCAGCAGCTTAGATCCTAGACAGTTCTTC. It encodes CASSLDPRQFF.

The chain joins TRBV7-9 to TRBJ1-2; 7 positions agree with TRBD1. The V and J ends lost 5 bases and 1 base, in that order; junction bases with no gene match: 4. CDR1 and CDR2 (germline): SEHNR, FQNEAQ (reference sequence). CDR3 length: 14 residues. The CDR3 loop reads CASSTRDSNYGYTF. DNA for the CDR3: TGTGCCAGCAGCACCCGGGACAGTAACTATGGCTACACCTTC.

This clone was recorded only once. The gene calls are TRBV7-9 and TRBJ1-2; perhaps TRBD1 as D (6 bases). Germline CDR1 SEHNR, CDR2 FQNEAQ (reference sequence). V lost 4 bases and J lost 4, with 7 bases in between. The CDR3 sequence is 12 residues long. The CDR3 here is CASSSDSYGYTF. CDR3 DNA sequence: TGTGCCAGCAGCTCGGACAGCTATGGCTACACCTTC. Supplemented by reference TRBV7-9 and TRBJ1-2, the full variable domain reads DTGVSQNPRHKITKRGQNVTFRCDPISEHNRLYWYRQTLGQGPEFLTYFQNEAQLEKSRLLSDRFSAERPKGSFSTLEIQRTEQGDSAMYLCASSSDSYGYTFGSGTRLTVV.

This rearrangement joins TRBV18 to TRBJ2-1; 9 bases line up with TRBD2. Germline V lookup: CDR1 KGHSH, CDR2 LQKENI. CDR3 size: 17 residues. V dropped 3 bases and J dropped 0; count of bases not matched to a gene: 6. This CDR3 is CASSPRDSGSSYNEQFF. The CDR3, as DNA: TGTGCCAGCTCACCCCGCGATAGCGGGAGCTCCTACAATGAGCAGTTCTTC.

The J gene is TRBJ1-2, the V gene TRBV5-1, with D possibly matching TRBD1 (5 bases). CDR1 and CDR2 (germline): SGHRS, YFSETQ. This CDR3 has 13 amino acids. The V end lost 4 bases, the J end lost 4 bases, and 11 bases lay between the germline ends. CDR3 residues: CASSPRTSYGYTF. The CDR3 DNA sequence: TGCGCCAGCAGCCCCAGGACATCCTATGGCTACACCTTC.

The rearrangement links TRBV30 to TRBJ2-2, with D maybe TRBD2 (5 bases). Trimming removed 3 bases from V and 7 bases from J, with 15 bases in between. CDR1 and CDR2 from the germline V gene are GTSNPN and SVGIG (reference sequence). The CDR3 consists of 14 residues. CDR3 nucleotide sequence: TGTGCCTGGAGATGGGGAGCGTCGGGCGGGGAGCTGTTTTTT. Protein sequence: CAWRWGASGGELFF.

The chain joins TRBV28 to TRBJ1-6, with D uncertain. The V end was cut by 3 bases, the J end by 10 bases, with 13 bases between. Germline loops: CDR1 MDHEN, CDR2 SYDVKM. This CDR3 has 14 amino acids. The CDR3 region is CASSLTGNGSPLHF. The CDR3 nucleotides are TGTGCCAGCAGTTTGACGGGGAATGGATCACCCCTCCACTTT. The variable domain in full, completed from reference TRBV28 and TRBJ1-6, reads DVKVTQSSRYLVKRTGEKVFLECVQDMDHENMFWYRQDPGLGLRLIYFSYDVKMKEKGDIPEGYSVSREKKERFSLILESASTNQTSMYLCASSLTGNGSPLHFGNGTRLTVT.

V gene TRBV9 combines with J gene TRBJ2-2; 9 bases are shared with TRBD2. Germline-derived CDR1 and CDR2 are SGDLS and YYNGEE. With 0 bases clipped from V and 7 bases from J, the junction kept 4 bases outside the gene matches. The length of the CDR3 is 15 residues. This CDR3 is CASSVAPAGGGELFF. The CDR3 bases are TGTGCCAGCAGCGTAGCTCCAGCGGGAGGCGGGGAGCTGTTTTTT.

The chain employs TRBV3-1 (or the pseudogene TRBV3-2) and TRBJ1-4; D unresolved. Germline V lookup: CDR1 LGHDT, CDR2 YNNKEL (reference sequence). V was trimmed by 4 bases and J by 8 bases, leaving 14 bases between them. The CDR3 has 14 residues. The CDR3 here is CASSLRGIGEKLFF. The CDR3, as DNA: TGTGCCAGCAGCCTTCGGGGAATTGGAGAAAAACTGTTTTTT.

The chain has TRBV28 and TRBJ1-1; 10 nucleotides line up with TRBD1. Germline V gives CDR1 MDHEN, CDR2 SYDVKM. The CDR3 runs to 16 residues. The ends lost 3 bases at V and 0 bases at J; junction bases unmatched: 4. CDR3 loop: CASSFRTGGLNTEAFF. In DNA, the CDR3 is TGTGCCAGCAGTTTTAGGACAGGGGGATTGAACACTGAAGCTTTCTTT.

The chain recombines TRBV5-1 with TRBJ2-7; tentative D call: TRBD1 (6 bases). The CDR3 runs 13 residues. Trimming pared 0 bases from V and 6 bases from J, leaving 10 bases between. The germline gives CDR1 SGHRS, CDR2 YFSETQ. The DNA of the CDR3 is TGCGCCAGCAGCTTGGCCAGGGGTTCCGAGCAGTACTTC. It yields the protein CASSLARGSEQYF.

The chain recombines TRBV2 with TRBJ1-5, with 7 positions matching TRBD1. This CDR3 is 14 amino acids long. Losses at the gene ends were 2 bases for V and 6 bases for J; bases not matched to a gene: 4. Per the germline V gene, CDR1 is SNHLY and CDR2 is FYNNEI. CDR3 DNA: TGTGCCAGCAGTGAAACAGGGGTGGGTCAGCCCCAGCATTTT. Protein sequence: CASSETGVGQPQHF. Together with reference TRBV2 and TRBJ1-5, the CDR3 gives the full variable domain: EPEVTQTPSHQVTQMGQEVILRCVPISNHLYFYWYRQILGQKVEFLVSFYNNEISEKSEIFDDQFSVERPDGSNFTLKIRSTKLEDSAMYFCASSETGVGQPQHFGDGTRLSIL.

This clone was observed a few times. This chain connects TRBV14 to TRBJ2-1; tentatively, D is TRBD1 (5 bases). The CDR3 has 15 residues. CDR1 and CDR2 (germline): SGHDN, FVKESK. V was trimmed by 0 bases and J by 9 bases, leaving 15 bases between them. CDR3 DNA: TGTGCCAGCAGCCAAGATCAGGGCCGGTATTGTGAGCAGTTCTTC. It translates to CASSQDQGRYCEQFF.

The V call is TRBV19, the J call TRBJ2-2; 11 nucleotides match TRBD1. The V and J ends lost 5 bases and 3 bases, in that order; junction bases with no gene match: 8. CDR3 size: 17 residues. Germline-derived CDR1 and CDR2 are LNHDA and SQIVND (reference sequence). The CDR3 region is CASSPLGTGGYTGELFF. The CDR3 DNA follows: TGTGCCAGTAGTCCCCTCGGGACAGGGGGTTACACCGGGGAGCTGTTTTTT.

The rearrangement links TRBV7-9 to TRBJ2-7; 8 bases are a match to TRBD1. CDR1 SEHNR and CDR2 FQNEAQ come from the germline V gene (reference sequence). CDR3 length equals 14 residues. The J segment lost 1 base and the V segment lost 4 bases, leaving 3 bases of the junction unmatched. The CDR3 nucleotides are TGTGCCAGCAGCTGGGACAGGAAATCCTACGAGCAGTACTTC. It translates to CASSWDRKSYEQYF.

The gene calls are TRBV21-1 and TRBJ2-3; the tabulated D call, TRBD2, remains unverified against the DNA. TRBV21-1 is noted as a pseudogene. The CDR3 has 14 amino acids. The CDR3 DNA reads TGTGCCAGCAGCCGACTAGCGGGCATAGATACGCAGTATTTT. Its translation: CASSRLAGIDTQYF.